This T cell receptor beta chain was documented in a study of T cells in tuberculosis. For the study at large: Sequenced TCRs come from CD1B-GMM tetramer-binding T cells. This South African cohort compared adolescents with or without latent tuberculosis against adults with active tuberculosis. Within 7 days of starting treatment, or before, PBMC were stored.

Time point of the sample: new active TB diagnosis, blood taken before or within 7 days of starting treatment. HIV-seronegative South African adults aged 18 years or older had newly diagnosed active tuberculosis. Sequencing used immunoSEQ multiplex PCR; TCRdb keeps in-frame clones, though not all of them. The sample has about 30,000 clones, under 95% seen once; the top ten hold nearly 2.5%. The sequencing here drew on PBMCs, taken at tuberculosis diagnosis. The TCR originated in an adult with tuberculosis.

The CDR3 loop reads CASSSQLTGAGEQYF. CDR3 DNA sequence: TGTGCCAGCAGTTCCCAATTGACAGGGGCAGGCGAGCAGTACTTC. V is TRBV2 and J is TRBJ2-7, with 8 bases lining up with TRBD1. Unmatched junction bases numbered 12, after V lost 5 bases and J lost 6 bases. The CDR3 has 15 residues. CDR1 SNHLY and CDR2 FYNNEI come from the germline V gene. The whole variable domain, filled in from reference TRBV2 and TRBJ2-7, reads EPEVTQTPSHQVTQMGQEVILRCVPISNHLYFYWYRQILGQKVEFLVSFYNNEISEKSEIFDDQFSVERPDGSNFTLKIRSTKLEDSAMYFCASSSQLTGAGEQYFGPGTRLTVT.